The 22 T cell receptor beta chains reported below all come from one sample, sequenced in a study of T cell changes during pregnancy in multiple sclerosis. The repertoire was sequenced with immunoSEQ multiplex PCR; TCRdb's copy has only in-frame clones and lacks some. The sample records 35,000 to 50,000 clones, around 90% being singletons. The sequencing here drew on CD4+ T cells from peripheral blood mononuclear cells, taken in the first trimester of pregnancy. These TCRs come from a female donor with multiple sclerosis, enrolled in a pregnancy study.

This sequence joins TRBV19 and TRBJ2-1, with 9 bases aligning to TRBD1. CDR3 length: 16 amino acids. The J segment lost 7 bases and the V segment lost 4 bases, leaving 11 bases of the junction unmatched. CDR1 is LNHDA and CDR2 is SQIVND in the germline V gene (reference sequence). This CDR3 reads CASSNYRDRVRNEQFF. The CDR3 DNA sequence: TGTGCCAGTAGTAATTACCGGGACAGGGTAAGGAATGAGCAGTTCTTC.

The chain combines TRBV5-5 with TRBJ2-1; D call uncertain. The CDR3 spans 16 residues. Between the trimmed V and J ends, which lost 0 bases and 0 bases, there was a span of 10 bases. Germline CDR1 is SGHKS and CDR2 is YYEKEE (reference sequence). CDR3 coding DNA: TGTGCCAGCAGCTTGGATCCGGGTAGCTCCTACAATGAGCAGTTCTTC. Translated, it gives CASSLDPGSSYNEQFF.

This clone was seen just once. The chain carries TRBV6-1 and TRBJ2-1, with D tentatively TRBD1 (6 bases). Germline V CDR1 and CDR2: MNHNS, SASEGT. The CDR3 length is 15 residues. The ends were cut back, 0 bases at V and 8 bases at J, with 14 bases in the middle. The chain's CDR3 is CASSEATGRRDEQFF. DNA for the CDR3: TGTGCCAGCAGTGAAGCGACAGGCCGGCGGGATGAGCAGTTCTTC.

The chain joins TRBV28 to TRBJ2-4; 7 bases align to TRBD1. This CDR3 contains 15 residues. The ends lost 8 bases at V and 8 bases at J; junction bases unmatched: 15. The germline CDR1 and CDR2 sequences are MDHEN and SYDVKM. The CDR3 here is CASGERGGAVDIQYF. The CDR3 region has the DNA TGTGCCAGCGGGGAACGAGGGGGCGCGGTGGACATTCAGTACTTC.

V usage is TRBV5-8 and J usage is TRBJ1-4; no definite D call. Per germline, CDR1 SGHTS and CDR2 YDEGEE. The CDR3 covers 14 residues. Trimming removed 1 base from V and 5 bases from J, with 9 bases in between. CDR3 loop: CASSLYSRNEKLFF. Written as DNA, the CDR3 is TGTGCCAGCAGCTTGTACAGTAGGAATGAAAAACTGTTTTTT.

The chain recombines TRBV29-1 with TRBJ1-1; weak D call: TRBD1 (5 bases). V was pared by 4 bases and J by 1 base, with 31 bases between. CDR1 is SQVTM, CDR2 ANQGSEA, per germline. The CDR3 is made up of 20 amino acids. CDR3 in amino acids: CSVAPLPGLIFGPANTEAFF. The CDR3 DNA sequence: TGCAGCGTTGCCCCCCTCCCGGGACTAATTTTTGGGCCAGCGAACACTGAAGCTTTCTTT.

The chain has TRBV2 and TRBJ2-3; 11 bases align to TRBD2. Germline V gene data show CDR1 as SNHLY and CDR2 as FYNNEI. CDR3 length: 16 amino acids. V dropped 7 bases and J dropped 0; count of bases not matched to a gene: 6. The CDR3 DNA is TGTGCCAGCAAAAAGGGACTAGCGGCTAGCACAGATACGCAGTATTTT. This encodes CASKKGLAASTDTQYF.

The chain uses TRBV18 and TRBJ2-5; D is ambiguous. The CDR3 sequence is 14 residues long. The V end lost 3 bases, the J end lost 4 bases, and 12 bases lay between the germline ends. Germline CDR1 reads KGHSH; CDR2 reads LQKENI. The CDR3 is CASSPGLSGETQYF. In DNA form, the CDR3 reads TGTGCCAGCTCACCGGGCCTCAGTGGAGAGACCCAGTACTTC.

V and J are TRBV14 and TRBJ2-2; 7 nucleotides align to TRBD1. This CDR3 is built from 17 residues. The V gene's germline CDR1 is SGHDN and CDR2 FVKESK. V lost 2 bases, J lost 3 bases, and 9 bases stayed unmatched. The CDR3 coding sequence is TGTGCCAGCAGCCAATCCTTCCGGGACAGATACACCGGGGAGCTGTTTTTT. This codes for CASSQSFRDRYTGELFF.

This sequence joins TRBV29-1 and TRBJ2-3; possible D gene TRBD2, 6 bases. Trimming removed 4 bases at V and 4 bases at J, with 12 bases between. This CDR3 has 13 amino acids. Germline V gene sequence: CDR1 SQVTM, CDR2 ANQGSEA. The DNA of the CDR3 is TGCAGCGTTGGCGGGAACAGGCCAGATACGCAGTATTTT. Translation: CSVGGNRPDTQYF.

The chain combines TRBV28 with TRBJ1-4, with 12 bases matching TRBD1. CDR3 size: 15 residues. V dropped 2 bases and J dropped 8; count of bases not matched to a gene: 3. The V gene's germline CDR1 is MDHEN and CDR2 SYDVKM. As DNA, the CDR3 is TGTGCCAGCAGTTTAGGGGGACAGGGGGCGGAAAAACTGTTTTTT. Protein: CASSLGGQGAEKLFF.

The gene calls are TRBV28 and TRBJ1-2; 10 bases match TRBD1. CDR3 length: 14 residues. Trimming took 10 bases from V and 2 from J; bases not matched to a gene: 7. Germline CDR1 reads MDHEN; CDR2 reads SYDVKM. The CDR3 DNA follows: TGTGCCACCTCGGGGACAGGGGTAAACTATGGCTACACCTTC. It codes for CATSGTGVNYGYTF.

The chain combines TRBV5-6 with TRBJ2-7; the match to TRBD1 covers 11 bases. The CDR3 contains 15 residues. With 1 base clipped from V and 3 bases from J, the junction kept 3 bases outside the gene matches. Germline V gene data show CDR1 as SGHDT and CDR2 as YYEEEE. The CDR3 coding sequence is TGTGCCAGCAGCTTGCCCGGGACAGGGGGCTACGAGCAGTACTTC. This encodes CASSLPGTGGYEQYF. The complete variable domain, with remaining parts taken from reference TRBV5-6 and TRBJ2-7, reads DAGVTQSPTHLIKTRGQQVTLRCSPKSGHDTVSWYQQALGQGPQFIFQYYEEEERQRGNFPDRFSGHQFPNYSSELNVNALLLGDSALYLCASSLPGTGGYEQYFGPGTRLTVT.

The chain joins TRBV4-2 to TRBJ2-7; D is ambiguous. V was shortened by 1 base and J by 2 bases, with 18 bases between the two germline ends. From germline, CDR1 is LGHNA and CDR2 YNFKEQ. The CDR3 is 17 residues long. CDR3 coding DNA: TGTGCCAGCAGCCAAGCCTCGCGAGCAGGCTTTCCCTACGAGCAGTACTTC. Residues: CASSQASRAGFPYEQYF.

The chain employs TRBV19 and TRBJ1-3, with D possibly matching TRBD1 (6 bases). The V gene lost 6 bases and the J gene lost 2 bases, with 11 bases spanning the gap. The germline V gene has CDR1 LNHDA and CDR2 SQIVND (reference sequence). There are 14 residues in the CDR3. Written as DNA, the CDR3 is TGTGCCAGTAGGTTACAGGGAACTGGAAACACCATATATTTT. Protein: CASRLQGTGNTIYF.

This chain uses TRBV15 with TRBJ2-2, with D possibly matching TRBD2 (6 bases). Germline-derived CDR1 and CDR2 are LNHNV and YYDKDF (reference sequence). Trimming removed 5 bases from V and 1 base from J, with 11 bases in between. The CDR3 spans 15 residues. DNA for the CDR3: TGTGCCACCAGCCCCGGGACTCGGAACACCGGGGAGCTGTTTTTT. It yields the protein CATSPGTRNTGELFF.

The V gene is TRBV19, the J gene TRBJ2-7; 8 nucleotides agree with TRBD2. Germline V gene lookup returns CDR1 LNHDA and CDR2 SQIVND (reference sequence). This CDR3 comprises 14 residues. Trimming cost V 8 bases and J 6 bases; bases outside gene matches: 12. CDR3 sequence: CASGRGGLVGEQYF. The CDR3 DNA follows: TGTGCCAGTGGCCGGGGGGGGCTAGTTGGCGAGCAGTACTTC.

This clone was recorded a few times. V gene TRBV10-1 combines with J gene TRBJ1-3; D not certain. The V end lost 7 bases, the J end lost 0 bases, and 4 bases lay between the germline ends. The CDR3 covers 12 residues. Germline V gene data show CDR1 as WNHNN and CDR2 as SYGVQD (reference sequence). CDR3 DNA: TGCGCCAGCACCTACTCTGGAAACACCATATATTTT. This sequence encodes CASTYSGNTIYF.

This chain uses TRBV7-3 with TRBJ2-3; TRBD1 is a possible D gene (6 bases). The CDR3 is 16 amino acids. Germline CDR1 reads SGHTA; CDR2 reads FQGTGA. V lost 3 bases, J lost 2 bases, and 15 bases lay in between. In DNA, the CDR3 is TGTGCCAGCAGCTTGATAGCAGGACAGATCACAGATACGCAGTATTTT. Translation gives CASSLIAGQITDTQYF.

The chain recombines TRBV2 with TRBJ2-1; D is perhaps TRBD1 (6 bases). The CDR3 runs to 14 residues. The V gene's germline CDR1 is SNHLY and CDR2 FYNNEI. V was cut by 0 bases and J by 9 bases, with 12 bases left in between. The CDR3 loop reads CASSEAVVGGEQFF. CDR3 DNA sequence: TGTGCCAGCAGTGAAGCCGTAGTAGGGGGTGAGCAGTTCTTC.

The chain uses TRBV6-5 and TRBJ2-2, with a possible D match to TRBD2 (6 bases). Between the trimmed V and J ends, which lost 1 base and 7 bases, there was a span of 13 bases. From germline, CDR1 is MNHEY and CDR2 SVGAGI. The CDR3 runs 15 residues. CDR3 coding DNA: TGTGCCAGCAGTTACTTGGGGGGAGGAGGCGGGGAGCTGTTTTTT. Amino acids: CASSYLGGGGGELFF.

The chain carries TRBV10-3 and TRBJ2-3; 10 nucleotides align to TRBD2. Germline V gene lookup returns CDR1 ENHRY and CDR2 SYGVKD. V lost 2 bases, J lost 0 bases, and 2 bases stayed unmatched. This CDR3 spans 16 amino acids. The CDR3, as DNA: TGTGCCATCAGTGAGCCTAGCGGGAGTAGCACAGATACGCAGTATTTT. Protein product: CAISEPSGSSTDTQYF.